A single sample gave rise to the 32 T cell receptor beta chains below, sequenced in a study of cytomegalovirus exposure and HLA in healthy donors. Use of 60 Vbeta and 13 Jbeta primers characterized the PCR. Produced via immunoSEQ multiplex PCR; TCRdb's table is partial and in-frame only. The repertoire shows around 50,000 clones; the top ten hold 9.5% to 15%. The sequenced material came from PBMCs. The receptors were gathered from a woman aged 25-40 years in good health and CMV-seropositive.

V gene TRBV6-1 combines with J gene TRBJ1-1; 7 bases map to TRBD1. CDR1 and CDR2 (germline): MNHNS, SASEGT. The CDR3 totals 14 residues. The V and J ends lost 6 bases and 6 bases, in that order; junction bases with no gene match: 10. CDR3 DNA sequence: TGTGCCAGCAGCACCAGAACAGGGGTGTCTGAAGCTTTCTTT. It encodes CASSTRTGVSEAFF.

CDR3 sequence: CASSDVQTGIGTDTQYF. CDR3 nucleotide sequence: TGTGCCAGCAGCGACGTTCAGACAGGGATCGGCACAGATACGCAGTATTTT. The chain carries TRBV7-6 and TRBJ2-3; 7 positions match TRBD1. CDR3 length: 17 residues. V was pared by 5 bases and J by 1 base, with 12 bases of the junction left unmatched. Germline V lookup: CDR1 SGHVS, CDR2 FNYEAQ.

The chain links TRBV4-1 to TRBJ2-2; D remains unclear. V shed 7 bases and J shed 2 bases, with 11 bases lying between them. The CDR3 extends over 14 amino acids. Germline CDR1 MGHRA, CDR2 YSYEKL. The DNA for the CDR3 is TGCGCCAGCAAGTTGAGACAAAACACCGGGGAGCTGTTTTTT. Translating it yields CASKLRQNTGELFF.

This chain joins TRBV7-6 and TRBJ2-1, with TRBD2 matching over 8 bases. The CDR3 loop spans 16 amino acids. Germline V gives CDR1 SGHVS, CDR2 FNYEAQ. Trimming removed 5 bases from V and 2 bases from J; junction bases left unmatched: 8. CDR3 in amino acids: CASSPPGLGTYNEQFF. The DNA of the CDR3 is TGTGCCAGCAGCCCCCCGGGACTAGGGACCTACAATGAGCAGTTCTTC.

This chain links TRBV7-9 with TRBJ2-7; weak D call: TRBD1 (5 bases). CDR3 length equals 14 residues. Germline-derived CDR1 and CDR2 are SEHNR and FQNEAQ (reference sequence). V was pared by 3 bases and J by 3 bases, with 12 bases between. In DNA form, the CDR3 reads TGTGCCAGCAGCTTCGGGCAGGGTAGCTACGAGCAGTACTTC. Encoded protein: CASSFGQGSYEQYF.

DNA for the CDR3: TGTGCCAGCTCACCGTGGGACTATCACTCTGGGGCCAACGTCCTGACTTTC. This codes for CASSPWDYHSGANVLTF. The chain carries TRBV18 and TRBJ2-6; TRBD2 agrees at 7 bases. CDR3 length: 17 amino acids. Germline assignment: CDR1 KGHSH and CDR2 LQKENI. The junction had 5 bases not matched to a gene; V was cut back by 3 bases and J by 0 bases.

This chain uses TRBV20-1 with TRBJ1-1, with 7 bases identical to TRBD1. Losses at the gene ends were 7 bases for V and 4 bases for J; bases not matched to a gene: 3. Germline assignment: CDR1 DFQATT and CDR2 SNEGSKA (reference sequence). This CDR3 is built from 11 residues. CDR3: CSVDRVTEAFF. For the CDR3, the DNA is TGCAGTGTTGACAGGGTCACTGAAGCTTTCTTT.

This chain joins TRBV4-2 and TRBJ2-5; 8 positions match TRBD2. Near its end, the DNA agrees better with TRBJ2-7, so the J call may be wrong. The CDR3 totals 16 residues. In germline, CDR1 is LGHNA, CDR2 YNFKEQ. The CDR3 here is CASSPSGSSVPYEQYF. CDR3 nucleotides: TGTGCCAGCAGCCCGAGCGGGAGTTCCGTTCCCTACGAGCAGTACTTC.

This chain uses TRBV27 with TRBJ2-7, with a tentative D call TRBD2 (6 bases). CDR1 is MNHEY and CDR2 is SMNVEV in the germline V gene (reference sequence). This CDR3 is built from 13 residues. V was shortened by 8 bases and J by 2 bases, with 13 bases between the two germline ends. The CDR3 reads CASGGTRAYEQYF. Written as DNA, the CDR3 is TGTGCCAGCGGCGGGACCCGCGCCTACGAGCAGTACTTC.

This chain uses TRBV27 with TRBJ2-7; D possibly corresponds to TRBD1 (6 bases). Germline lookup yields CDR1 MNHEY and CDR2 SMNVEV (reference sequence). V lost 4 bases and J lost 4, with 14 bases in between. The CDR3 is 14 residues long. CDR3 sequence reads: CASSSGTTLYEQYF. The CDR3 bases are TGTGCCAGCAGTTCCGGGACAACCCTTTACGAGCAGTACTTC.

CDR3: CASAVQGVGQPQHF. CDR3 DNA sequence: TGTGCCTCCGCGGTACAGGGGGTCGGGCAGCCCCAGCATTTT. This chain joins TRBV2 and TRBJ1-5; TRBD1 matches 8 bases. The V and J ends lost 11 bases and 7 bases, in that order; junction bases with no gene match: 13. The CDR3 is 14 residues long. CDR1 and CDR2 (germline): SNHLY, FYNNEI.

The V and J genes are TRBV19 and TRBJ1-2; a possible D gene is TRBD1 (6 bases). CDR1 is LNHDA, CDR2 SQIVND, per germline (reference sequence). This CDR3 has 12 amino acids. With 6 bases removed from V and 5 bases from J, the gap between germline ends came to 10 bases. The CDR3 DNA follows: TGTGCCAGTAGCTCCGGACAGTATGGCTACACCTTC. It codes for CASSSGQYGYTF.

The V and J genes are TRBV21-1 and TRBJ2-5; the table's D call of TRBD2 was not tested on the DNA. TRBV21-1 is flagged as a pseudogene. This CDR3 comprises 15 residues. CDR3 DNA: TGTGCCAGCATCTCGGAGGTTCGGGGTGGGGAGACCCAGTACTTC. It specifies CASISEVRGGETQYF.

The chain recombines TRBV7-2 with TRBJ2-7, with TRBD2 identical over 10 bases. The ends lost 1 base at V and 5 bases at J; junction bases unmatched: 5. This CDR3 region has 15 residues. Germline-derived CDR1 and CDR2 are SGHTA and FQGNSA. CDR3 protein: CASSLGASGSHEQYF. The CDR3 DNA follows: TGTGCCAGCAGCTTAGGGGCTAGCGGGAGTCACGAGCAGTACTTC.

The J gene is TRBJ2-7, the V gene TRBV7-9, with D maybe TRBD1 (6 bases). Germline CDR1 SEHNR, CDR2 FQNEAQ (reference sequence). There are 15 residues in the CDR3. V was cut by 4 bases and J by 3 bases, with 16 bases left in between. The CDR3 loop reads CASSSPGHGDYEQYF. CDR3 DNA: TGTGCCAGCAGCTCACCGGGACACGGAGACTACGAGCAGTACTTC.

The rearrangement joins TRBV5-1 to TRBJ1-1, with D maybe TRBD1 (6 bases). The germline CDR1 and CDR2 sequences are SGHRS and YFSETQ. The CDR3 extends over 15 amino acids. Trimming shortened V by 2 bases and J by 4 bases, and 15 bases separated the two germline ends. CDR3 bases: TGCGCCAGCAGCTTCGGACAGAACATCGGCACTGAAGCTTTCTTT. Translated, it gives CASSFGQNIGTEAFF.

The chain combines TRBV7-9 with TRBJ1-5, with 10 nucleotides matching TRBD1. The CDR3 sequence is 16 residues long. In germline, CDR1 is SEHNR, CDR2 FQNEAQ (reference sequence). V lost 1 base, J lost 6 bases, and 6 bases stayed unmatched. The chain's CDR3 is CASSLGTGGQVQPQHF. The CDR3 region has the DNA TGTGCCAGCAGCTTAGGGACAGGGGGGCAAGTTCAGCCCCAGCATTTT.

This clone ranks as medium-sized in terms of frequency. V is TRBV4-2 and J is TRBJ2-1; 13 bases map to TRBD2. Trimming took 4 bases from V and 6 from J; bases not matched to a gene: 3. Germline lookup yields CDR1 LGHNA and CDR2 YNFKEQ. CDR3 length: 15 residues. CDR3 region: CASSLGTSGVNEQFF. The CDR3 nucleotides read TGTGCCAGCAGCCTTGGGACTAGCGGGGTCAATGAGCAGTTCTTC.

V usage is TRBV14 and J usage is TRBJ2-7; 8 bases are a match to TRBD2. Germline V gene lookup returns CDR1 SGHDN and CDR2 FVKESK. The trim removed 1 base at V and 3 bases at J, leaving 5 bases unmatched. CDR3 length equals 15 residues. The CDR3 is CASSQVQAGDYEQYF. In DNA, the CDR3 is TGTGCCAGCAGCCAAGTTCAAGCGGGAGACTACGAGCAGTACTTC.

This chain links TRBV5-6 with TRBJ1-3; 7 bases are a match to TRBD1. CDR1 is SGHDT, CDR2 YYEEEE, per germline. Germline trimming cut 8 bases from V and 0 bases from J; bases unmatched to any gene: 5. The CDR3 extends over 14 amino acids. The CDR3 sequence: CASGRQGSGNTIYF. The CDR3 DNA reads as TGTGCCAGTGGCCGACAGGGCTCTGGAAACACCATATATTTT.

The V call is TRBV15, the J call TRBJ1-2, with TRBD1 matching 8 bases. CDR1 is LNHNV, CDR2 YYDKDF, per germline (reference sequence). The V gene end was trimmed by 8 bases and the J gene end by 2 bases; junction bases not matched to a gene: 1. The CDR3 has 12 amino acids. DNA for the CDR3: TGTGCCACCCAGGGGGCGAACTATGGCTACACCTTC. It encodes CATQGANYGYTF.

This chain joins TRBV6-5 and TRBJ2-7; unclear D gene. The V end was cut by 2 bases, the J end by 1 base, with 6 bases between. Germline CDR1 is MNHEY and CDR2 is SVGAGI. The CDR3 runs 13 residues. This CDR3 is CASSYRESYEQYF. The CDR3 coding sequence is TGTGCCAGCAGTTACAGAGAATCCTACGAGCAGTACTTC.

This rearrangement joins TRBV5-5 to TRBJ1-1; the D gene is possibly TRBD1 (5 bases). CDR3 length equals 13 residues. The germline V gene encodes CDR1 SGHKS and CDR2 YYEKEE (reference sequence). The V and J ends lost 6 bases and 3 bases respectively, with 12 bases between them. The CDR3 protein is CASTWGGDTEAFF. As DNA, the CDR3 is TGTGCCAGCACCTGGGGGGGGGACACTGAAGCTTTCTTT.

The rearrangement joins TRBV28 to TRBJ2-2, with D possibly being TRBD1 (6 bases). The CDR3 is 15 residues long. The V end was cut by 8 bases, the J end by 5 bases, with 18 bases between. Germline V gene data show CDR1 as MDHEN and CDR2 as SYDVKM. CDR3 region: CASAKQGDLTGELFF. The CDR3 DNA reads TGTGCCAGCGCAAAACAGGGTGATCTGACCGGGGAGCTGTTTTTT. Full variable domain (rest looked up from reference TRBV28 and TRBJ2-2): DVKVTQSSRYLVKRTGEKVFLECVQDMDHENMFWYRQDPGLGLRLIYFSYDVKMKEKGDIPEGYSVSREKKERFSLILESASTNQTSMYLCASAKQGDLTGELFFGEGSRLTVL.

The chain recombines TRBV30 with TRBJ2-5; 11 nucleotides align to TRBD2. Germline-derived CDR1 and CDR2 are GTSNPN and SVGIG (reference sequence). The CDR3 runs to 12 residues. V lost 4 bases and J lost 5; bases outside the gene matches: 0. The CDR3 loop reads CAWTSGGETQYF. Here the CDR3 DNA reads TGTGCCTGGACTAGCGGGGGGGAGACCCAGTACTTC.

The chain couples TRBV27 to TRBJ1-1, with D perhaps matching TRBD1 (5 bases). The length of the CDR3 is 13 residues. Deletions cut 2 bases from V and 10 bases from J, with 14 bases between. CDR1 is MNHEY, CDR2 SMNVEV, per germline (reference sequence). CDR3 sequence reads: CASSLGGERGAFF. The CDR3 nucleotides read TGTGCCAGCAGTTTAGGGGGGGAACGGGGAGCTTTCTTT.

CDR3 sequence (DNA): TGTGCCAGCAGTTGGAGCGGTTGGGATAACACCTTC. It encodes CASSWSGWDNTF. The rearrangement links TRBV2 to TRBJ1-2, with unresolved D. The CDR3 covers 12 residues. Germline V gene sequence: CDR1 SNHLY, CDR2 FYNNEI. Deletions cut 5 bases from V and 12 bases from J, with 16 bases between.

The genes are TRBV19 and TRBJ2-1, with TRBD2 identical over 12 bases. Trimming cost V 7 bases and J 9 bases; bases outside gene matches: 7. CDR1 and CDR2 from the germline V gene are LNHDA and SQIVND (reference sequence). This CDR3 has 14 residues. The DNA of the CDR3 is TGTGCCAGTAAACCTCCTAGCGGGGGGGGTGAGCAGTTCTTC. It encodes CASKPPSGGGEQFF. Together with reference TRBV19 and TRBJ2-1, the CDR3 gives the full variable domain: DGGITQSPKYLFRKEGQNVTLSCEQNLNHDAMYWYRQDPGQGLRLIYYSQIVNDFQKGDIAEGYSVSREKKESFPLTVTSAQKNPTAFYLCASKPPSGGGEQFFGPGTRLTVL.

The chain joins TRBV13 to TRBJ2-7, with 12 bases matching TRBD1. The CDR3 contains 15 residues. V lost 5 bases, J lost 4 bases, and 6 bases stayed unmatched. Germline V gene sequence: CDR1 PRHDT, CDR2 FYEKMQ (reference sequence). The CDR3 DNA reads TGTGCCAGCAGCGAGGGGACAGGGGGCGTTTACGAGCAGTACTTC. Protein sequence: CASSEGTGGVYEQYF. The full variable domain, rest sourced from reference TRBV13 and TRBJ2-7, is AAGVIQSPRHLIKEKRETATLKCYPIPRHDTVYWYQQGPGQDPQFLISFYEKMQSDKGSIPDRFSAQQFSDYHSELNMSSLELGDSALYFCASSEGTGGVYEQYFGPGTRLTVT.

This CDR3 is CASSVGQGGAYGYTF. CDR3 coding DNA: TGTGCCAGCAGCGTCGGACAGGGGGGGGCCTATGGCTACACCTTC. V is TRBV9 and J is TRBJ1-2; 10 bases match TRBD1. V lost 2 bases and J lost 4; bases outside the gene matches: 5. CDR1 is SGDLS and CDR2 is YYNGEE in the germline V gene. The length of the CDR3 is 15 residues.

V and J are TRBV28 and TRBJ1-5, with D perhaps TRBD1 (6 bases). In germline, CDR1 is MDHEN, CDR2 SYDVKM. V gave up 7 bases and J gave up 4 bases, with 14 bases separating them. This CDR3 is built from 14 residues. CDR3 bases: TGTGCCAGCATCGGGGGGCACTCGAATCAGCCCCAGCATTTT. Protein sequence: CASIGGHSNQPQHF.

The chain uses TRBV2 and TRBJ2-2; TRBD2 matches at 7 bases. Germline values: CDR1 SNHLY, CDR2 FYNNEI. The CDR3 consists of 14 residues. V lost 7 bases and J lost 1; bases outside the gene matches: 3. CDR3 in amino acids: CASTASGNTGELFF. In nucleotides, the CDR3 is TGTGCCAGCACGGCTAGCGGGAACACCGGGGAGCTGTTTTTT.